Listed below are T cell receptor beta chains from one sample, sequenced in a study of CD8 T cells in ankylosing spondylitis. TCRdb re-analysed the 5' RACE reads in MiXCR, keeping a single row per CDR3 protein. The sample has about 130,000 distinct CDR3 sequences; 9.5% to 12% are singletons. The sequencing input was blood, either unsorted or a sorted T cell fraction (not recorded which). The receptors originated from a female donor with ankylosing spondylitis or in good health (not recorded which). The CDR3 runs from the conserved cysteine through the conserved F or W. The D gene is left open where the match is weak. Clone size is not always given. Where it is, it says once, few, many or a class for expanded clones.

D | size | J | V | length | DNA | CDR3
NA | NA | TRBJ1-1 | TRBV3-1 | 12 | TGTGCCAGCAGCCAGAGCAACACTGAAGCTTTCTTT | CASSQSNTEAFF
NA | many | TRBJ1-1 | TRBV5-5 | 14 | TGTGCCAGCACGGGGTGGGACTCTTCTACTGAAGCTTTCTTT | CASTGWDSSTEAFF
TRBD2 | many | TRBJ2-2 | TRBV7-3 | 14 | TGTGCCAGCAGCCCGCGGGGGGGCACCGGGGAGCTGTTTTTT | CASSPRGGTGELFF
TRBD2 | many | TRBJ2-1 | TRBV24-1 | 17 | TGTGCCACCAGTGATTTGGGCCGAGGACTAGCCGCCAATGAGCAGTTCTTC | CATSDLGRGLAANEQFF
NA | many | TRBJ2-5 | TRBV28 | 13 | TGTGCCAGCAGCTCGACACCACAAGAGACCCAGTACTTC | CASSSTPQETQYF
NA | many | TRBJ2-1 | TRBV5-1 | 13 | TGCGCCAGCAGCTTGGGGGGGAGTAATGAGCAGTTCTTC | CASSLGGSNEQFF
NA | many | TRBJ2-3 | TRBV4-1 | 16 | TGCGCCAGCAGCCTTGAGGGGGCCCGGGGGCCAGATACGCAGTATTTT | CASSLEGARGPDTQYF
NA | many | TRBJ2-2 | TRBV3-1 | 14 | TGTGCCAGCAGCCACCGGGGTAACACCGGGGAGCTGTTTTTT | CASSHRGNTGELFF
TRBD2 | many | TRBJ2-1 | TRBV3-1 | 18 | TGTGCCAGCAGCCGGAAGACTAGCGGGGGGTATATTTACAATGAGCAGTTCTTC | CASSRKTSGGYIYNEQFF
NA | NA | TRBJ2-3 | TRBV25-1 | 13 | TGTGCCAGCAGTGAGGCAGGACCCCTTACGCAGTATTTT | CASSEAGPLTQYF
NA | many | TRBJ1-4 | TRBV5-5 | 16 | TGTGCCAGCAGCTTGCCTCGGTCCGAGGGTAATGAAAAACTGTTTTTT | CASSLPRSEGNEKLFF
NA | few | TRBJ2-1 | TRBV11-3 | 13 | TGTGCCAGCAGCTTAATACGCGACAATGAGCAGTTCTTC | CASSLIRDNEQFF
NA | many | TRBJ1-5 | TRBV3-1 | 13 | TGTGCCAGCAGCCTACACAGCGATCAGCCCCAGCATTTT | CASSLHSDQPQHF
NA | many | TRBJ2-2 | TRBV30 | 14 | TGTGCCTGGAGAGTAGCCATTAACACCGGGGAGCTGTTTTTT | CAWRVAINTGELFF
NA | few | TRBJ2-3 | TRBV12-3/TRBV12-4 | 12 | TGTGCCAGCAACTTCGAAGTGGATACGCAGTATTTT | CASNFEVDTQYF
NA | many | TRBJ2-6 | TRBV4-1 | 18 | TGCGCCAGCAGCCAAATCGGCCTTCTGGCGACTGGGGCCAACGTCCTGACTTTC | CASSQIGLLATGANVLTF
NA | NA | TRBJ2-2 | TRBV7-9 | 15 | TGTGCCAGCAGCCCTACGGGACATCCCACCGGGGAGCTGTTTTTT | CASSPTGHPTGELFF
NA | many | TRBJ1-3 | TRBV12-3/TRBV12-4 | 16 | TGTGCCAGCAGTTTGGGCCCGGAACGCTCTGGAAACACCATATATTTT | CASSLGPERSGNTIYF
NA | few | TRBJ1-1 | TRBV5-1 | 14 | TGCGCCAGCACCCACAACACGGGATCCACTGAAGCTTTCTTT | CASTHNTGSTEAFF
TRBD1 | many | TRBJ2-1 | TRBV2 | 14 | TGTGCCAGCAGATTCGGGACAGGGCATGATGAGCAGTTCTTC | CASRFGTGHDEQFF
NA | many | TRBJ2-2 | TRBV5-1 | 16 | TGCGCCAGCAAGGGGCCCTCCTCAGGTGACACCGGGGAGCTGTTTTTT | CASKGPSSGDTGELFF
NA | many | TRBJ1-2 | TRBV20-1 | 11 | TGCAGTGCTGGTCGGGGGTATGGCTACACCTTC | CSAGRGYGYTF
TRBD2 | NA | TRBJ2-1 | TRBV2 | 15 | TGCGCCAGCAGACCCTCCCAGCGGGGGAACAATGAGCAGTTCTTC | CASRPSQRGNNEQFF
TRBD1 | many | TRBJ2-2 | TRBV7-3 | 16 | TGTGCCAGCAGCTTAAGGGGGCAGGGGGCAACCGGGGAGCTGTTTTTT | CASSLRGQGATGELFF
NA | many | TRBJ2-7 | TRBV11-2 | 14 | TGTGCCAGCAGCTTAGGGGAAATCGCGTACGAGCAGTACTTC | CASSLGEIAYEQYF
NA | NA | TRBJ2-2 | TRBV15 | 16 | TGTGCCACCAGCAGAGGGGGGAACGCGAACACCGGGGAGCTGTTTTTT | CATSRGGNANTGELFF
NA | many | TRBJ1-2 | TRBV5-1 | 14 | TGCGCCAGCAGCTTGGCCCCAGGCTACTATGGCTACACCTTC | CASSLAPGYYGYTF
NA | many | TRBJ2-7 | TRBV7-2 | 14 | TGTGCCAGCAACCTGGGGCGATGGACCTACGAGCAGTACTTC | CASNLGRWTYEQYF
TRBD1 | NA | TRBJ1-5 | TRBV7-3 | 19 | TGTGCCAGCAGCTTAACAAACGGGACAGGACCTTATAGCAATCAGCCCCAGCATTTT | CASSLTNGTGPYSNQPQHF
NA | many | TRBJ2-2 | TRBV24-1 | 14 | TGTGCCACCAGTGATTCGGGGATACCCGGGGAGCTGTTTTTT | CATSDSGIPGELFF
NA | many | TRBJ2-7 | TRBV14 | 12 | TGTGCCAGCAGCTTCCATCCCTACGAGCAGTACTTC | CASSFHPYEQYF
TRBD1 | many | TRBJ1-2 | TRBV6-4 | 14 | TGTGCCAGCAGTCCAACCGACAGGGGACATGGCTACACCTTC | CASSPTDRGHGYTF
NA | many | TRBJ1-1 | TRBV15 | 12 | TGTGCCACCAGCAGAGTCGGCACTGAAGCTTTCTTT | CATSRVGTEAFF
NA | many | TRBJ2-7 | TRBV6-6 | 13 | TGTGCCAGCAGACGTCGGGGCTCCTACGAGCAGTACTTC | CASRRRGSYEQYF
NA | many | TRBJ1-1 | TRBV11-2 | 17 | TGTGCCAGCAGCTTAGGATTAGGGACTTTCCCCGGTACTGAAGCTTTCTTT | CASSLGLGTFPGTEAFF
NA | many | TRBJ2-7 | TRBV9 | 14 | TGTGCCAGCAGCGTCCGGGACAAGGCCCTCGAGCAGTACTTC | CASSVRDKALEQYF
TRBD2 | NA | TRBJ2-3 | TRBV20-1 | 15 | TGCAGTGCTGGTGAGCGGGAGGGAAGCACAGATACGCAGTATTTT | CSAGEREGSTDTQYF
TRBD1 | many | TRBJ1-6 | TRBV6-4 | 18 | TGTGCCAGCAGCCTGGGGGCAGCTAGGGGACAGGAAAATTCACCCCTCCACTTT | CASSLGAARGQENSPLHF
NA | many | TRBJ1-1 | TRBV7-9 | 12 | TGTGCCAGCGCGCGGGCGCCGACTGAAGCTTTCTTT | CASARAPTEAFF
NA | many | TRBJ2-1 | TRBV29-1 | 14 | TGCAGCACTGGAGGATGGGAGTCCTACAATGAGCAGTTCTTC | CSTGGWESYNEQFF
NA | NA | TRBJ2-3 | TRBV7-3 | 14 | TGTGCCAGCAGCTTACGCGGGATACCAGATACGCAGTATTTT | CASSLRGIPDTQYF
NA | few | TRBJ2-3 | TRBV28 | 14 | TGTGCCAGCATCCGCCCCGGGGGCACAGATACGCAGTATTTT | CASIRPGGTDTQYF
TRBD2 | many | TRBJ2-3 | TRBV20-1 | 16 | TGCAGTGCTAGACCCCTAGCGGGAGGGCCGGAAGATACGCAGTATTTT | CSARPLAGGPEDTQYF
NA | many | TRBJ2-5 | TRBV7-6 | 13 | TGTGCCAGCAGCTCGCTAGCCCAAGAGACCCAGTACTTC | CASSSLAQETQYF
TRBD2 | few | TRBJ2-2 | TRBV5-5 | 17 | TGTGCCAGCAGCTCGGAAATAGCGGGAGGCCGTCACGGGGAGCTGTTTTTT | CASSSEIAGGRHGELFF
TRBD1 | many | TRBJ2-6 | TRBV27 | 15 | TGTGCCAGCAACCAGGGGGCAGGGGGGGCCAACGTCCTGACTTTC | CASNQGAGGANVLTF
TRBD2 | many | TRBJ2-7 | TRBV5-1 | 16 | TGCGCCAGCAGCTTGGCCCGTCTAGCGGGAATGGACGAGCAGTACTTC | CASSLARLAGMDEQYF
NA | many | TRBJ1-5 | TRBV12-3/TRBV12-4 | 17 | TGTGCCAGCACATACGTCGGGCAGACCCCTAGCAATCAGCCCCAGCATTTT | CASTYVGQTPSNQPQHF
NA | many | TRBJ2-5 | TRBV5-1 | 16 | TGCGCCAGCAGCAGCGGTGGGGCAGGGGTTTTAGAGACCCAGTACTTC | CASSSGGAGVLETQYF
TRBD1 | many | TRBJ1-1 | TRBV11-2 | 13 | TGTGCCAGCAGCTCCCTGACAGGGTCTGAAGCTTTCTTT | CASSSLTGSEAFF
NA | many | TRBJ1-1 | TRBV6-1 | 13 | TGTGCCAGCAGTGCCAGGGTAATCACTGAAGCTTTCTTT | CASSARVITEAFF
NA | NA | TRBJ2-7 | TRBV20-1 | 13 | TGCAGTGCTGCGACGGGGCCATCCTACGAGCAGTACTTC | CSAATGPSYEQYF
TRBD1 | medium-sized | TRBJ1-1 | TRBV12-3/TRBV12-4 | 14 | TGTGCCAGCAGTTCCGACAGGGGGGACACTGAAGCTTTCTTT | CASSSDRGDTEAFF
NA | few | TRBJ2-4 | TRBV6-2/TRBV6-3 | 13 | TGTGCCAGCAGGCGATTAGCCAAAAACATTCAGTACTTC | CASRRLAKNIQYF
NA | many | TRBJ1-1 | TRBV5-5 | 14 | TGTGCCAGCAGCTTGTCCCGGGGAAACACTGAAGCTTTCTTT | CASSLSRGNTEAFF
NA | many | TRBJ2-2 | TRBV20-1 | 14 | TGCAGTGCTTATAGGGCGGACCGGACCGGGGAGCTGTTTTTT | CSAYRADRTGELFF
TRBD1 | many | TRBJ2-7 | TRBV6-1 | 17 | TGTGCCAGCAGTGTCCACGGGACAGGAGGCCCTTGGTACGAGCAGTACTTC | CASSVHGTGGPWYEQYF
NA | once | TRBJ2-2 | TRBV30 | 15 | TGTGCCGCTCCCCCCGGACAGAAGAACACCGGGGAGCTGTTTTTT | CAAPPGQKNTGELFF
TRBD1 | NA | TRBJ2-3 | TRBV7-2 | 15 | TGTGCCAGCAGCCCAGGGGGCAGTGGGGCAGATACGCAGTATTTT | CASSPGGSGADTQYF